Below, 12 T cell receptor beta chains from the same sample are listed, as sequenced in a study of beta chain features in type 1 diabetes. Study-wide findings and caveats: Type 1 diabetes patients had moderately but significantly shorter TCRB CDR3s in all four CD4+ subsets.

Reverse transcription of all isolated RNA meant that expressed TCRB transcripts were sequenced. The assay was immunoSEQ multiplex PCR, and TCRdb's table has in-frame clones only and misses some. The sample includes tens of thousands of clones, roughly 50% seen only once; the top ten take about 0.74%. For these receptors, no antigen is known. The sample comprised central memory CD4+ T cells from blood. Every receptor here comes from a young man with type 1 diabetes.

The chain combines TRBV28 with TRBJ2-5, with D possibly matching TRBD2 (6 bases). Trimming took off 2 bases at V and 6 bases at J, with 16 bases between the two ends. Germline V lookup: CDR1 MDHEN, CDR2 SYDVKM. The CDR3 spans 15 residues. CDR3 nucleotide sequence: TGTGCCAGCAGTTTAGGTGGTTACGCGGGGAAGACCCAGTACTTC. Encoded protein: CASSLGGYAGKTQYF.

The V call is TRBV19, the J call TRBJ2-1; the D gene is possibly TRBD2 (6 bases). Trimming shortened V by 2 bases and J by 5 bases, and 7 bases separated the two germline ends. This CDR3 has 13 residues. CDR1 is LNHDA and CDR2 is SQIVND in the germline V gene (reference sequence). In DNA form, the CDR3 reads TGTGCCAGTAGTATAATAGCGGACAATGAGCAGTTCTTC. It encodes CASSIIADNEQFF.

In this sample, this clone turned up a few times. This sequence joins TRBV7-9 and TRBJ2-1, with 12 bases matching TRBD1. The CDR3 totals 15 residues. Unmatched junction bases numbered 2, after V lost 4 bases and J lost 4 bases. Germline assignment: CDR1 SEHNR and CDR2 FQNEAQ (reference sequence). CDR3 bases: TGTGCCAGCAGCTCGGGACAGGGGGCTTACAATGAGCAGTTCTTC. Its translation is CASSSGQGAYNEQFF.

The chain links TRBV5-8 to TRBJ2-7; perhaps TRBD1 as D (6 bases). Deletions cut 0 bases from V and 0 bases from J, with 13 bases between. The germline V gene has CDR1 SGHTS and CDR2 YDEGEE. The CDR3 contains 16 residues. In DNA form, the CDR3 reads TGTGCCAGCAGCTTGGTCAACAGGGCCGTCTCCTACGAGCAGTACTTC. Its translation: CASSLVNRAVSYEQYF.

This clone was seen a handful of times. The chain joins TRBV6-6 to TRBJ1-6; weak D call: TRBD1 (6 bases). The germline V gene encodes CDR1 MNHNY and CDR2 SVGAGI (reference sequence). Trimming took 2 bases from V and 2 from J, leaving 10 bases between them. CDR3 length equals 16 residues. The CDR3 bases are TGTGCCAGCAGTTACGATAGGGGGACCTATAATTCACCCCTCCACTTT. Translating gives CASSYDRGTYNSPLHF.

This clone has more than one count but fewer than ten. The CDR3 region has the DNA TGCGCCAGCAGCCAAGATCGGAGGGGCGCAGATACGCAGTATTTT. It translates to CASSQDRRGADTQYF. The chain couples TRBV4-1 to TRBJ2-3; D perhaps matches TRBD2 (6 bases). V was cut by 0 bases and J by 4 bases, with 11 bases left in between. Germline V gives CDR1 MGHRA, CDR2 YSYEKL. The length of the CDR3 is 15 residues.

Only a few counts were recorded for this clone. The chain recombines TRBV5-6 with TRBJ2-7; D is perhaps TRBD1 (5 bases). The CDR3 extends over 14 amino acids. V was cut by 0 bases and J by 3 bases, with 10 bases left in between. Germline CDR1 SGHDT, CDR2 YYEEEE. The CDR3 DNA reads TGTGCCAGCAGCTTGGTTGGACAAGGCTACGAGCAGTACTTC. Translating gives CASSLVGQGYEQYF.

The rearrangement uses TRBV4-1 and TRBJ2-1, with TRBD2 matching over 11 bases. Germline V gene lookup returns CDR1 MGHRA and CDR2 YSYEKL. The CDR3 is 17 residues long. V gave up 4 bases and J gave up 8 bases; unmatched junction bases: 13. CDR3 protein: CASSRSSGSGGAHEQFF. CDR3 DNA sequence: TGCGCCAGCAGCCGAAGCTCGGGTAGCGGGGGGGCTCATGAGCAGTTCTTC.

The V call is TRBV5-1, the J call TRBJ2-5; 8 positions agree with TRBD2. CDR3 length: 14 amino acids. After removal of 3 bases from V and 1 base from J, the junction contained 2 bases not matched to a gene. Germline V CDR1 and CDR2: SGHRS, YFSETQ. As DNA, the CDR3 is TGCGCCAGCAGCTCGACTAGCGCCCAAGAGACCCAGTACTTC. Its translation: CASSSTSAQETQYF.

The chain links TRBV7-7 to TRBJ2-5; D might be TRBD1 (6 bases). The germline gives CDR1 SSHAT, CDR2 FNYEAQ (reference sequence). With 5 bases removed from V and 5 bases from J, the gap between germline ends came to 12 bases. This CDR3 spans 13 amino acids. CDR3 loop: CASSTGRAETQYF. The DNA for the CDR3 is TGTGCCAGCAGCACAGGGCGAGCGGAGACCCAGTACTTC.

In this sample, this clone turned up once. The genes are TRBV5-6 and TRBJ1-2; 9 bases line up with TRBD1. CDR1 is SGHDT and CDR2 is YYEEEE in the germline V gene. Losses at the gene ends were 3 bases for V and 7 bases for J; bases not matched to a gene: 16. The CDR3 has 17 amino acids. CDR3 sequence (DNA): TGTGCCAGCAGCTCTGCCCGGACAGGGGATAGTAGGGGTGGCTACACCTTC. This codes for CASSSARTGDSRGGYTF.

In this sample, this clone turned up a few times. The CDR3 protein is CASSPRQGANGELFF. The CDR3, as DNA: TGCGCCAGCAGCCCGCGACAGGGTGCGAACGGGGAGCTGTTTTTT. The chain couples TRBV4-1 to TRBJ2-2; 7 nucleotides match TRBD1. The CDR3 runs 15 residues. The V and J ends lost 4 bases and 7 bases, in that order; junction bases with no gene match: 9. The germline CDR1 and CDR2 sequences are MGHRA and YSYEKL.